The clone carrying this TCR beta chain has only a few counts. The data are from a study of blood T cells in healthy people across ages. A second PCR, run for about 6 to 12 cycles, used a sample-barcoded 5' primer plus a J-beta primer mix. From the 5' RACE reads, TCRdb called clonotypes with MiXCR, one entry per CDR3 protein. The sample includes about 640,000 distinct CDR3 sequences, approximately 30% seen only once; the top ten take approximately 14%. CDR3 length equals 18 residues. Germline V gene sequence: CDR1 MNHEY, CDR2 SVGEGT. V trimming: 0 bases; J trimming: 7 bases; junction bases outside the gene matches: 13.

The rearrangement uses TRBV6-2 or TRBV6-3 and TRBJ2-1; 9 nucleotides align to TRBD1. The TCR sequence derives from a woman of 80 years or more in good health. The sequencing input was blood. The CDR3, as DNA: TGTGCCAGCAGTTACTCCTTTTCCGGGACAGGGTTGAAAAATGAGCAGTTCTTC. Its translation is CASSYSFSGTGLKNEQFF.